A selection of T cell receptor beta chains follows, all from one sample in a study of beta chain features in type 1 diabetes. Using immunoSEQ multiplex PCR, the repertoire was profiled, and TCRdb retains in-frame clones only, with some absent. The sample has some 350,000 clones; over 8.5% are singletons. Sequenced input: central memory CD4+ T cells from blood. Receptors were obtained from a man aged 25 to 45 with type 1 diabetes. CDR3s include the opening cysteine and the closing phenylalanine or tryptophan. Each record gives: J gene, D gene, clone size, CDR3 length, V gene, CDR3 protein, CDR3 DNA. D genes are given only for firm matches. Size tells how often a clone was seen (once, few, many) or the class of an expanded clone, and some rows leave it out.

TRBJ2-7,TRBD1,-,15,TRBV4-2,CASSPGQGLTYEQYF,TGTGCCAGCAGCCCGGGACAGGGACTAACCTACGAGCAGTACTTC
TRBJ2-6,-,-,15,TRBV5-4,CASSLDPSGANVLTF,TGTGCCAGCAGCTTGGATCCCTCTGGGGCCAACGTCCTGACTTTC
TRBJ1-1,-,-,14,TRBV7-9,CASSLEDRHTEAFF,TGTGCCAGCAGCTTAGAGGACAGACACACTGAAGCTTTCTTT
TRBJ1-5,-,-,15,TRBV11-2,CASSLAGGVNQPQHF,TGTGCCAGCAGCTTAGCGGGGGGCGTCAATCAGCCCCAGCATTTT
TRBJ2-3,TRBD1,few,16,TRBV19,CASSLPGQGSTDTQYF,TGTGCCAGTAGCCTACCGGGACAGGGAAGTACAGATACGCAGTATTTT
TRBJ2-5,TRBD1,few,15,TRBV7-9,CASSSRQGAIETQYF,TGTGCCAGCAGCTCTCGACAGGGAGCGATAGAGACCCAGTACTTC
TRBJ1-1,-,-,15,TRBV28,CASILSGRILAEAFF,TGTGCCAGCATCCTCTCGGGGCGGATTTTAGCTGAAGCTTTCTTT
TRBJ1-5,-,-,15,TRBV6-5,CASSYDGTPGQPQHF,TGTGCCAGCAGTTACGACGGGACTCCGGGGCAGCCCCAGCATTTT
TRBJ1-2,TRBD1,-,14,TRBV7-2,CASSFGTGGDGYTF,TGTGCCAGCAGCTTTGGGACAGGGGGTGATGGCTACACCTTC
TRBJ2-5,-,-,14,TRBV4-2,CASSLGERQETQYF,TGTGCCAGCAGCCTTGGCGAGAGACAAGAGACCCAGTACTTC
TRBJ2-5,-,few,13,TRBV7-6,CASSLVLFETQYF,TGTGCCAGCAGCTTAGTCCTGTTCGAGACCCAGTACTTC
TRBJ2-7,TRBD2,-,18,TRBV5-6,CASSDTSGTFSGGYEQYF,TGTGCCAGCAGTGACACTAGCGGGACTTTCTCCGGGGGCTACGAGCAGTACTTC
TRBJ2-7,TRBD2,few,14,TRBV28,CASRTSGGGYEQYF,TGTGCCAGCAGGACGAGCGGGGGAGGGTACGAGCAGTACTTC
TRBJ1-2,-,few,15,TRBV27,CASSFAPAANYGYTF,TGTGCCAGCAGTTTCGCGCCTGCCGCTAACTATGGCTACACCTTC
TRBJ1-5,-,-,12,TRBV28,CASSLPNRPQHF,TGTGCCAGCAGTCTCCCCAATCGGCCCCAGCATTTT
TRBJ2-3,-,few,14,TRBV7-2,CASSLEGSGYTQYF,TGTGCCAGCAGCTTAGAAGGTTCCGGGTATACGCAGTATTTT
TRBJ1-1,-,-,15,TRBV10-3,CAISESLGSEGQAFF,TGTGCCATCAGTGAGTCTTTGGGTTCTGAGGGCCAGGCTTTCTTT
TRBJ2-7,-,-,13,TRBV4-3,CASSQVPGTYAHF,TGCGCCAGCAGCCAAGTCCCCGGGACTTATGCTCACTTC